This T cell receptor (beta chain) is from a study of post-analysis software for immune sequencing data. The overall study: The disease courses spanned relapsing-remitting, secondary progressive and progressive-relapsing forms of multiple sclerosis.

Study findings and constraints: Four to six TRBV segments were significantly more frequent in patients than in controls. TRBV5-6, TRBV5-1 and TRBV20-1 were among these segments. Controls' normalized Chao1 diversity significantly exceeded that of multiple sclerosis patients.

The CDR3 has 16 amino acids. Included in the TCR beta cDNA libraries were unique molecular identifiers. Starting from approximately 1 to 10 million T cells, the study yielded roughly 0.5 million cDNA molecules. TCRdb recomputed calls from the PCR reads with MiXCR, one row per CDR3 protein. The table records roughly 800,000 distinct CDR3 sequences, more than 45% of them present only once. In its sample, this clonotype was seen a few times. What it recognizes is unknown. The chain combines TRBV21-1 with TRBJ2-7; the D segment call TRBD2 is taken from the table without a DNA check. TRBV21-1 is a documented pseudogene. The receptor was derived from a girl between 10 and 17 years old with multiple sclerosis. Sequencing was done on a sample of blood. DNA of the CDR3: TGTGCCAGCAGCATCCCTCTGAAGATGATTAACTACGAGCAGTACTTC. It is translated as CASSIPLKMINYEQYF.